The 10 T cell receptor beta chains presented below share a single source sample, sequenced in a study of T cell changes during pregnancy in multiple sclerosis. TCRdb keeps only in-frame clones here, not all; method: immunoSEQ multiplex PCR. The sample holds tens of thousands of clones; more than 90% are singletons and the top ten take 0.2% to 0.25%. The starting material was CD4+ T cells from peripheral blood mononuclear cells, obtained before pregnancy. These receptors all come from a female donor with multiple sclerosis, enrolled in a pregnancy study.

The CDR3 protein is CASRLAGVRSYEQYF. The CDR3 DNA follows: TGCGCCAGCAGGTTAGCGGGAGTAAGGTCCTACGAGCAGTACTTC. V gene TRBV5-1 combines with J gene TRBJ2-7; 9 bases fit TRBD2. Germline V lookup: CDR1 SGHRS, CDR2 YFSETQ. This CDR3 has 15 amino acids. V was pared by 5 bases and J by 1 base, with 7 bases of the junction left unmatched.

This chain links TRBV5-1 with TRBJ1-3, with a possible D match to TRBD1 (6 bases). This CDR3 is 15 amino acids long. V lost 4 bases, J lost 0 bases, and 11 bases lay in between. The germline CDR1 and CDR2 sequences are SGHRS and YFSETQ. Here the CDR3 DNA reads TGCGCCAGCAGCAACACAGGGTACTCTGGAAACACCATATATTTT. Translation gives CASSNTGYSGNTIYF.

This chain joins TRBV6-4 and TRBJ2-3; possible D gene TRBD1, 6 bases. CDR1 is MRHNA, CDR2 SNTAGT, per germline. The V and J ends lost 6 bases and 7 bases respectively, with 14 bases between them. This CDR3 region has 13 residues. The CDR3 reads CASSEITGNTQYF. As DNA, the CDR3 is TGTGCCAGCAGCGAAATTACAGGGAATACGCAGTATTTT.

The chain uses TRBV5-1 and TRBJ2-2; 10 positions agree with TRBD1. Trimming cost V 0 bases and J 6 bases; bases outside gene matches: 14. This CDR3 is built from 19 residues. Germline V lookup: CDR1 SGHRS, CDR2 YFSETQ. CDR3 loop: CASSLASKPGQGMSGELFF. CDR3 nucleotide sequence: TGCGCCAGCAGCTTGGCCTCCAAGCCGGGACAGGGGATGTCCGGGGAGCTGTTTTTT.

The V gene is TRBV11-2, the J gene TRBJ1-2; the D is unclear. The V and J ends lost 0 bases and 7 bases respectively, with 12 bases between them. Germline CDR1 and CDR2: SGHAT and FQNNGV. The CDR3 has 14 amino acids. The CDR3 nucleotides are TGTGCCAGCAGCTTAGATCGACGGAGAGGTGGCTACACCTTC. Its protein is CASSLDRRRGGYTF.

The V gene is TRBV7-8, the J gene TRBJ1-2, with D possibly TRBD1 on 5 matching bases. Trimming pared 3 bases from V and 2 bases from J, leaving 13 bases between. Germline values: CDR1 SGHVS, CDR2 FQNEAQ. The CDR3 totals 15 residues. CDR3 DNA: TGTGCCAGCAGCTTGGGGGGGACGGGGAACTATGGCTACACCTTC. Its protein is CASSLGGTGNYGYTF. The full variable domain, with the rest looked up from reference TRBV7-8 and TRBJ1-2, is GAGVSQSPRYKVAKRGQDVALRCDPISGHVSLFWYQQALGQGPEFLTYFQNEAQLDKSGLPSDRFFAERPEGSVSTLKIQRTQQEDSAVYLCASSLGGTGNYGYTFGSGTRLTVV.

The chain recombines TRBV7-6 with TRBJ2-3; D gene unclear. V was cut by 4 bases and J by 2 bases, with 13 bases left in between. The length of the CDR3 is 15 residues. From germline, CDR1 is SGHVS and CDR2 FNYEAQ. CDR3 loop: CASSSFSGSTDTQYF. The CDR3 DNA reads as TGTGCCAGCAGCTCCTTCAGTGGCTCCACAGATACGCAGTATTTT.

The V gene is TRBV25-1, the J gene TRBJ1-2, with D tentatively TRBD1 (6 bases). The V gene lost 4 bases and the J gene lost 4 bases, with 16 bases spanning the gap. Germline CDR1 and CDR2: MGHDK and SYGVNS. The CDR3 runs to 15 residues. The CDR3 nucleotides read TGTGCCAGCAGTGTGGATTCAGGGGTTGGCTATGGCTACACCTTC. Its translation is CASSVDSGVGYGYTF.

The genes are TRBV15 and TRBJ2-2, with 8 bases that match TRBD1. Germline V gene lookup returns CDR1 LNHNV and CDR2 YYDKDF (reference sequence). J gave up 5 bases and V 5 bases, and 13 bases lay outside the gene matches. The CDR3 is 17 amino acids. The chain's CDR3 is CATSRGKTGAGTGELFF. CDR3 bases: TGTGCCACCAGCCGAGGAAAGACAGGGGCTGGAACCGGGGAGCTGTTTTTT.

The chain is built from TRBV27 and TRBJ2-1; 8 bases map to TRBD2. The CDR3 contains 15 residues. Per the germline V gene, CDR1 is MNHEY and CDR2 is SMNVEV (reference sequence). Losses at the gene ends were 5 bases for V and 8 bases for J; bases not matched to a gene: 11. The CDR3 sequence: CASSPWSGRGHEQFF. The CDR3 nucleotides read TGTGCCAGCAGTCCTTGGAGCGGGAGAGGCCATGAGCAGTTCTTC.